The T cell receptor (beta chain) under discussion was sequenced for a study of regulatory T cells in long-lasting Graves disease (dated by TCRdb to about 2021). Looking at the study overall: Newly diagnosed Graves' disease patients had taken antithyroid drugs for less than 3 months. This study used TCR sequencing and RNA sequencing of peripheral blood to compare persistent Graves' disease patients against newly diagnosed Graves' disease patients. The study was registered as a clinical trial and conducted in China. A total of around 35 samples were covered by TCR sequencing, comprising some 13 persistent and about 20 newly diagnosed Graves' disease patients. Points the paper makes about the study in general: Persistent disease showed preferential use of TRBV28, TRBJ1-2 and TRBJ2-5, whereas newly diagnosed disease favored TRBV20-1 and TRBJ2-1. Sequencing and analysis were limited to the TCR beta chain. Persistent Graves' disease patients showed lower TCR Shannon entropy and fewer highly expanded clones than newly diagnosed patients, suggesting clonal expansion. Patients with persistent disease shared more public clonotypes (under 3,000) than newly diagnosed patients did (966). Only peripheral blood was studied, because thyroid tissue, the primary lesion, was inaccessible. The authors noted that the small sample size was a limitation that may lower accuracy.

From a lookup of the germline V gene, CDR1 and CDR2 are SGHTA and FQGNSA. The CDR3 runs 13 residues from the cysteine to the phenylalanine. The read is trimmed to its CDR3 DNA, 39 bases read in frame from base 1. V lost 5 bases and J lost 7 bases; the stretch between them is 14 bases long. The sample's time point label is to be understood as: newly diagnosed GD, antithyroid drugs for less than 3 months. For both TCR sequencing and RNA sequencing, RNA was extracted from PBMCs in TRIzol. Graves' disease was diagnosed according to American Thyroid Association guidelines. Recruitment of patients was carried out at an endocrinology department in Xi'an, China. Each patient gave 8.5 to 9.5 milliliters of peripheral blood, collected in an EDTA anticoagulant tube. Ficoll Paque Plus density gradient separation was used to isolate PBMCs, and no additional T cell sorting was done. An Agilent 2100 Bioanalyzer and agarose gel were used to check RNA quality, and a NanoDrop 2000 was used to measure RNA concentration.

For this clonotype: Its binding antigen is unknown. Per-base qualities were not stored, and no clone one base away is much larger.

Library prep was done by multiplex PCR. These reads were obtained on an Illumina HiSeq 4000. CDR3 regions were amplified by Arm-PCR with iRepertoire HTBI primers to construct TCR beta libraries. Before sequencing, the PCR products went through gel purification. As for the authors' bioinformatics: A total of roughly 67 TRBV and 14 TRBJ segments were identified across samples and were used for gene usage analysis of CDR3 amino acid clonotypes. COPE and FqMerger were used to merge the filtered high-quality paired reads into contigs. BLAST was used to align contigs to IMGT TRBV, TRBD and TRBJ reference genes, with CDR3 defined following IMGT. Any clonotype with a frequency above 0.1% was classified as a highly expanded clone. Repertoire diversity was measured by Shannon entropy, and V-J evenness by the Gini coefficient. A clonotype was considered public if more than one individual shared it. Starting from the raw public reads, TCRdb applied fastp trimming at Q25, assembled clones with MiXCR and retained in-frame beta chains. Entries are consolidated by CDR3 protein sequence, retaining the most common genes and DNA. The V and J calls and clone size come from TCRdb's table, not from the authors' own analysis. The sample table lists 380,000 or so distinct CDR3 sequences, around 15% of them with a count of one. The ten largest make up over 20% of the sample.

The sample also formed part of further work on T cells in Graves' hyperthyroidism and ophthalmopathy. Per the second study: A patient counted as having stable Graves' hyperthyroidism if no progression to ophthalmopathy occurred over 18 months of follow-up. Hyperthyroidism patients were aged 18 to 65 years and newly diagnosed, with disease duration of less than 2 months. The study excluded patients with uncontrolled infections, other autoimmune diseases, pregnancy or lactation. Diagnoses were based on clinical symptoms, serum thyroxine and TRAb, thyroid ultrasound and orbital computed tomography. The first round of RT-PCR for the TCR CDR3 was performed with the HTBI primer set and the Qiagen OneStep RT-PCR kit. Most expanded thyroid clonotypes (frequency above 0.001) were also detected in blood, a finding suggesting that blood repertoires may reflect thyroid immune responses. A model built on a 13 V-J signature distinguished ophthalmopathy from stable hyperthyroidism, reaching roughly 88% sensitivity and around 81% specificity in cross-validation and 80%/75% in testing. In validation, the model predicted progression to ophthalmopathy a median of 6.5 months before onset, with roughly 68% sensitivity and around 76% specificity. TCR V-J signatures able to tell the groups apart were searched for in a discovery cohort of 95 to 100 patients, of whom fewer than 45 had Graves' ophthalmopathy and 55 to 60 had stable Graves' hyperthyroidism. Prospective prediction of ophthalmopathy was tested in an independent validation cohort of under 20 hyperthyroidism patients and 17 patients who later progressed to ophthalmopathy. For training and testing, the 100 or so patients in the discovery cohort were randomly divided in a 7:3 ratio. The study also compared thyroid tissue and blood T-cell repertoires from several Graves' hyperthyroidism patients. Once sampling was done, hyperthyroidism patients were given methimazole at a starting dose of 30 mg daily, whereas ophthalmopathy patients were given high-dose intravenous methylprednisolone. A second multiplex PCR round built the libraries, followed by size selection and purification. Libraries were sequenced paired-end with 100 bp reads on an Illumina HiSeq2000. SOAPnuke was used to process the raw data, removing reads that contained adapters or uncalled bases, had a mean Phred below 15, or lacked an exact match to the constant primer or identifier. High-quality paired reads were merged with COPE v1.2.5, and unique nucleotide sequences were defined as clonotypes. MiTCR v1.1 was used to align the clonotypes against IMGT TRBV, TRBD and TRBJ reference segments. Only V-J combinations with frequency above 0.0001, covering 99.2% of repertoires, were analysed. The TCS score was defined as F50 (clonal expansion) divided by E x V (chaos), with BLOSUM62-based TCRdist calculated between CDR3 peptides within each V-J. Welch's t-statistics and random forest reduced several hundred V-J features to about 13, which were used in a naive Bayes classifier (R e1071). No statistical method was used to fix the sample size in advance, and group allocation was not hidden from the investigators. The paper describes TCR Vbeta CDR3 sequencing of about 140 peripheral blood samples, made up of around 41 ophthalmopathy patients, around 78 hyperthyroidism patients and roughly 17 progressor patients.

The sample here was peripheral blood mononuclear cells (PBMCs), taken at new diagnosis, from a patient treated with antithyroid drugs. In this chain, TRBV7-2 is recombined with TRBJ1-2; the D gene is perhaps TRBD1, on 5 matching bases. This TCR derives from a woman aged 18-29 years with Graves disease. Donor details come from another sample of the same person, matched by shared clones. The DNA sequence reads TGTGCCAGCAGCGTTACAGGAAGAACTGGCTACACCTTC. The translation is CASSVTGRTGYTF.